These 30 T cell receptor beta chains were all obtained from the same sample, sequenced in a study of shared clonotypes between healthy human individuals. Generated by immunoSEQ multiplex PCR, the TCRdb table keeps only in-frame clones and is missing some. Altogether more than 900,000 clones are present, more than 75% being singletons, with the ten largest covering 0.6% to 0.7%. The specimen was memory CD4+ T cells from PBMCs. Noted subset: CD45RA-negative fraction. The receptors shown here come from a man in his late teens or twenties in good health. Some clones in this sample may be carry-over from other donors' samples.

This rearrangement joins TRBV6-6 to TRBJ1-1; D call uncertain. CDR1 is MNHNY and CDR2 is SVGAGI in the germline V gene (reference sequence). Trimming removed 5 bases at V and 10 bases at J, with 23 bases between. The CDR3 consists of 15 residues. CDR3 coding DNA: TGTGCCAGCAGTCAAGTAGACCTCACCGGAGATGGAGCTTTCTTT. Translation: CASSQVDLTGDGAFF.

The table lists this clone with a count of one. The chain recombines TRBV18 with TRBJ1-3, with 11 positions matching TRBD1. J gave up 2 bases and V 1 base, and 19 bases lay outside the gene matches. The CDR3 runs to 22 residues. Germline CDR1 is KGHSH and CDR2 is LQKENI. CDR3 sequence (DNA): TGTGCCAGCTCACCACGTTCGAAACGGACAGGGGGCGATAGTAGTACTGGAAACACCATATATTTT. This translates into CASSPRSKRTGGDSSTGNTIYF. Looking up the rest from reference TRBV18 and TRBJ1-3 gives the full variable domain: NAGVMQNPRHLVRRRGQEARLRCSPMKGHSHVYWYRQLPEEGLKFMVYLQKENIIDESGMPKERFSAEFPKEGPSILRIQQVVRGDSAAYFCASSPRSKRTGGDSSTGNTIYFGEGSWLTVV.

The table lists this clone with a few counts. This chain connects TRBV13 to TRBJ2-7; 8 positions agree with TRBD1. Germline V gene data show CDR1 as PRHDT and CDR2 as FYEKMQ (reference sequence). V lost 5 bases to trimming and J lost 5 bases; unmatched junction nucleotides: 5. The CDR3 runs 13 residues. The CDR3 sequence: CASSLQGAHEQYF. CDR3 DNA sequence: TGTGCCAGCAGCCTCCAGGGGGCCCACGAGCAGTACTTC.

The CDR3 nucleotides read TGCGCCAGCAGCTTGGGGGGGTCACAGCAAGAGACCCAGTACTTC. Translation gives CASSLGGSQQETQYF. J is TRBJ2-5 and V is TRBV5-1, with D perhaps matching TRBD1 or TRBD2 (5 bases each). The CDR3 spans 15 residues. Per germline, CDR1 SGHRS and CDR2 YFSETQ. Deletions cut 0 bases from V and 2 bases from J, with 11 bases between.

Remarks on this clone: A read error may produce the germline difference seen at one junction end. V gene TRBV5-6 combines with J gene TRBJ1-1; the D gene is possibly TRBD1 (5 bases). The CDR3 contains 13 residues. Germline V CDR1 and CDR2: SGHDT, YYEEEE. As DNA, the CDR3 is TGTGCCAGCAGCTTGGTAGCGGAGAGGACACCAGTCTTT. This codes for CASSLVAERTPVF.

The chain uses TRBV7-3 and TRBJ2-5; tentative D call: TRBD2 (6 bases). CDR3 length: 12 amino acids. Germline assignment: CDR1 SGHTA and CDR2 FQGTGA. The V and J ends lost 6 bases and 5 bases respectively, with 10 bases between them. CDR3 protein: CASRWRVETQYF. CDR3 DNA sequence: TGTGCCAGCAGGTGGAGGGTGGAGACCCAGTACTTC.

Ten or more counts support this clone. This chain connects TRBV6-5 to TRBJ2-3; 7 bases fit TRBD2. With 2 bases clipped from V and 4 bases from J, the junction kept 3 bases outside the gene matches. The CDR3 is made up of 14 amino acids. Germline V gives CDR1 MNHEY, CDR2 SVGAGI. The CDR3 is CASSYDAGADTQYF. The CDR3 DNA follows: TGTGCCAGCAGTTACGATGCGGGAGCAGATACGCAGTATTTT.

For the CDR3, the DNA is TGTGCCAGCAGTGACCCCGCCGGCTCTGGAAACACCATATATTTT. Residues: CASSDPAGSGNTIYF. This chain uses TRBV25-1 with TRBJ1-3; D not certain. This CDR3 spans 15 amino acids. CDR1 and CDR2 (germline): MGHDK, SYGVNS. V dropped 3 bases and J dropped 0 bases, with 9 bases sitting between them. The whole variable domain, filled in from reference TRBV25-1 and TRBJ1-3, reads EADIYQTPRYLVIGTGKKITLECSQTMGHDKMYWYQQDPGMELHLIHYSYGVNSTEKGDLSSESTVSRIRTEHFPLTLESARPSHTSQYLCASSDPAGSGNTIYFGEGSWLTVV.

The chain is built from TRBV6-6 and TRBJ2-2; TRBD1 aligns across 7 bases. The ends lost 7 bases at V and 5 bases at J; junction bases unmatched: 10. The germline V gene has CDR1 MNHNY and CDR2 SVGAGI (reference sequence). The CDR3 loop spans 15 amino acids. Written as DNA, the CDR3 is TGTGCCAGCACCAACGACAGGGTCAATACCGGGGAGCTGTTTTTT. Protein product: CASTNDRVNTGELFF.

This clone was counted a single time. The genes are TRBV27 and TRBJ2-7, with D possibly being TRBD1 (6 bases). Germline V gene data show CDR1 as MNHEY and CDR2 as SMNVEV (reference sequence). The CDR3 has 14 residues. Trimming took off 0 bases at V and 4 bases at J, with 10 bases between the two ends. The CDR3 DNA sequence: TGTGCCAGCAGTTTATCGAGACAGGAGTACGAGCAGTACTTC. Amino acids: CASSLSRQEYEQYF.

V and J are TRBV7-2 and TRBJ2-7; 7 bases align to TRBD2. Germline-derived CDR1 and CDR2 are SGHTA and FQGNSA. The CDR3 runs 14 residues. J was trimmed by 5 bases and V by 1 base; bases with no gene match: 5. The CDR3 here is CASSLVSSGHEQYF. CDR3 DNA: TGTGCCAGCAGCTTAGTGAGTAGCGGGCACGAGCAGTACTTC. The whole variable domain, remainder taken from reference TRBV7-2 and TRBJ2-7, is GAGVSQSPSNKVTEKGKDVELRCDPISGHTALYWYRQSLGQGLEFLIYFQGNSAPDKSGLPSDRFSAERTGGSVSTLTIQRTQQEDSAVYLCASSLVSSGHEQYFGPGTRLTVT.

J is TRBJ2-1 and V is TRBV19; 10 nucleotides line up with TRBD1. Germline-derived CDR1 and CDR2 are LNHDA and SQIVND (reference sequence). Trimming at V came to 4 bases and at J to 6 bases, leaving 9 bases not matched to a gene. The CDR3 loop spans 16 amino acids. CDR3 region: CASSTYRDRGSNEQFF. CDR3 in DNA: TGTGCCAGTAGTACCTACCGGGACAGGGGATCCAATGAGCAGTTCTTC. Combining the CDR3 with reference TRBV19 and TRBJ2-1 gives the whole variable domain DGGITQSPKYLFRKEGQNVTLSCEQNLNHDAMYWYRQDPGQGLRLIYYSQIVNDFQKGDIAEGYSVSREKKESFPLTVTSAQKNPTAFYLCASSTYRDRGSNEQFFGPGTRLTVL.

CDR3 loop: CASSLDSGELFF. The DNA of the CDR3 is TGTGCCAGCAGCCTTGATTCTGGGGAGCTGTTTTTT. The rearrangement links TRBV7-3 to TRBJ2-2; no clear D gene. Germline loops: CDR1 SGHTA, CDR2 FQGTGA. The CDR3 loop spans 12 amino acids. The V end was cut by 5 bases, the J end by 8 bases, with 9 bases between.

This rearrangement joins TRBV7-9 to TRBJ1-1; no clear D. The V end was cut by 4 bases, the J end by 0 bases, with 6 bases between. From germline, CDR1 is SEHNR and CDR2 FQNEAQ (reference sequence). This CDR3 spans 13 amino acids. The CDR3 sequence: CASSSSMNTEAFF. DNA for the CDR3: TGTGCCAGCAGCTCTAGCATGAACACTGAAGCTTTCTTT.

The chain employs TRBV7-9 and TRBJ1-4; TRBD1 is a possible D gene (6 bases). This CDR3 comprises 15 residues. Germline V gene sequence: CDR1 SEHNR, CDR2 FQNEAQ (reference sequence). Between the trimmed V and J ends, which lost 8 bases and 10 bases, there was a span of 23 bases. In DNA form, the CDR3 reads TGTGCCAGCTCATCCCAGCCGGGGGCGATAGGAAAACTGTTTTTT. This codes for CASSSQPGAIGKLFF.

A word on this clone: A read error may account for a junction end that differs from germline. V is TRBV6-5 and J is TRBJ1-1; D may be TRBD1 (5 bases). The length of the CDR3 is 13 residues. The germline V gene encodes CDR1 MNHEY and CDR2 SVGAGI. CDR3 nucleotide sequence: TGTGCCAGCACTTACGGGGGGGTCGGTGAAGCTTTCTTT. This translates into CASTYGGVGEAFF.

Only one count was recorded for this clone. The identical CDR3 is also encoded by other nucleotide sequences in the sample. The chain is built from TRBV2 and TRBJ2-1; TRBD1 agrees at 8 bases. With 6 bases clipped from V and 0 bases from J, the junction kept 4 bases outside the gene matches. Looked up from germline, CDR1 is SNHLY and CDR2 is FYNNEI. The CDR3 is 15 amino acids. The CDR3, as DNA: TGTGCCAGCAGCGGTGGACAGGGCTCCTACAATGAGCAGTTCTTC. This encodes CASSGGQGSYNEQFF.

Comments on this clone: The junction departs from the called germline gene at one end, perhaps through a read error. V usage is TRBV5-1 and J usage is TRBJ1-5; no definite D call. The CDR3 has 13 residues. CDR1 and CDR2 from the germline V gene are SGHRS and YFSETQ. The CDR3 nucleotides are TGCGCCAGCAGGTTGGATTTCAATCAGCCCCAGCATTTT. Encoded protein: CASRLDFNQPQHF.

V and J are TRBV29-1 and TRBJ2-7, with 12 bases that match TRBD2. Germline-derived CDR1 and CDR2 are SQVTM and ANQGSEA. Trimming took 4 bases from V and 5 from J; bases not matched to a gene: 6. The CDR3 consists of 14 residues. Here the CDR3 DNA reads TGCAGCGTTGGCCCTAGCGGGAGGGCCAACGAGCAGTACTTC. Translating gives CSVGPSGRANEQYF.

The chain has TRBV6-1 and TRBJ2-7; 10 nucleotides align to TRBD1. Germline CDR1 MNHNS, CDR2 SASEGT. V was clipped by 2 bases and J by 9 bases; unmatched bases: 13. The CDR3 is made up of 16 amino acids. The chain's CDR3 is CASSERGDRGVRVQYF. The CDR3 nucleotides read TGTGCCAGCAGTGAAAGGGGGGACAGGGGCGTTCGGGTGCAGTACTTC.

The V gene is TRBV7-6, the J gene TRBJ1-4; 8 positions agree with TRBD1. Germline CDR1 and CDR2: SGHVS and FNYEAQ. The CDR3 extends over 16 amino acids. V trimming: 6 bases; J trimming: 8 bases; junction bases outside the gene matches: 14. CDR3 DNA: TGTGCCAGCAGGGAAACGACAGGGGCTGGAAAAGAAAAACTGTTTTTT. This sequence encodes CASRETTGAGKEKLFF.

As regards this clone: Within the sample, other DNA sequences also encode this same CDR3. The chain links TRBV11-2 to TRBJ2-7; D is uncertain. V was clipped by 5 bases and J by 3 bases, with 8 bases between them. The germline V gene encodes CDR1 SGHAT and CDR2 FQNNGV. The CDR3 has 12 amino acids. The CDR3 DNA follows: TGTGCCAGCAGCAGGGCTTTCTACGAGCAGTACTTC. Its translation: CASSRAFYEQYF.

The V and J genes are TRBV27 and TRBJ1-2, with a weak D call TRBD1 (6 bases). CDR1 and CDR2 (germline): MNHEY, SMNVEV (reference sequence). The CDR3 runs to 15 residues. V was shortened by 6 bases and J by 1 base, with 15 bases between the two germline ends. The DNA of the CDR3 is TGTGCCAGCAGAAAGAATAACAGGGATAACTATGGCTACACCTTC. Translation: CASRKNNRDNYGYTF.

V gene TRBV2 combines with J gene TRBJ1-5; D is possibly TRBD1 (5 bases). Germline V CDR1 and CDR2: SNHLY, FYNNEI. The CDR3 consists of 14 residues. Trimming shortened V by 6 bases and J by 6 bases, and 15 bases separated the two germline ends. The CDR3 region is CASSGQGSTQPQHF. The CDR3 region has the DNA TGTGCCAGCAGCGGCCAGGGTAGTACTCAGCCCCAGCATTTT.

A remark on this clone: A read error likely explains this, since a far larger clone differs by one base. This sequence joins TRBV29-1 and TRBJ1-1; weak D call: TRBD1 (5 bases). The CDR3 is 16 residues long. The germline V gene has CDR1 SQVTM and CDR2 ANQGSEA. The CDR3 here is CSVDHRWGRANTGAFF. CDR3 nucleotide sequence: TGCAGCGTTGATCATCGGTGGGGGAGGGCGAACACTGGAGCTTTCTTT.

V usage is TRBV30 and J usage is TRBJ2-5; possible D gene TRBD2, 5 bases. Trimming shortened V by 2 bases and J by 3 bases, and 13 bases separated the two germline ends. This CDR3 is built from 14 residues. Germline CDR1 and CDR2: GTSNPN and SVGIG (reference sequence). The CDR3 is CAWSPRGREETQYF. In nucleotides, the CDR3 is TGTGCCTGGAGTCCCCGTGGGCGGGAAGAGACCCAGTACTTC.

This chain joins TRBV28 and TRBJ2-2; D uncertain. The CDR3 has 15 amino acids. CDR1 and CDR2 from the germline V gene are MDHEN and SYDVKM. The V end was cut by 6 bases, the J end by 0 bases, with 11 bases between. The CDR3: CASSPVRSNTGELFF. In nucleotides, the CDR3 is TGTGCCAGCAGCCCAGTTAGGTCGAACACCGGGGAGCTGTTTTTT. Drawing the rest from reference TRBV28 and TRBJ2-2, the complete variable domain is DVKVTQSSRYLVKRTGEKVFLECVQDMDHENMFWYRQDPGLGLRLIYFSYDVKMKEKGDIPEGYSVSREKKERFSLILESASTNQTSMYLCASSPVRSNTGELFFGEGSRLTVL.

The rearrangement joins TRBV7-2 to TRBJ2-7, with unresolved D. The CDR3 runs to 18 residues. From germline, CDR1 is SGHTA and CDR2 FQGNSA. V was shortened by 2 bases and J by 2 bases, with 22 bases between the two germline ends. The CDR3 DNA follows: TGTGCCAGCAGCTTACTTTGGCTAGATCCCACCATCGCCTACGAGCAGTACTTC. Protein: CASSLLWLDPTIAYEQYF. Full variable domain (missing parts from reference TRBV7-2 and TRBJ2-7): GAGVSQSPSNKVTEKGKDVELRCDPISGHTALYWYRQSLGQGLEFLIYFQGNSAPDKSGLPSDRFSAERTGGSVSTLTIQRTQQEDSAVYLCASSLLWLDPTIAYEQYFGPGTRLTVT.

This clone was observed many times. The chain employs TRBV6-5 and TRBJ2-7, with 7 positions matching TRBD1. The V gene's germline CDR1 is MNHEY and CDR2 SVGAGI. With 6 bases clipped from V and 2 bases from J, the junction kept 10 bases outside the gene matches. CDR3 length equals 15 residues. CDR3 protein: CASRANTGVTYEQYF. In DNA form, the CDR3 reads TGTGCCAGCAGGGCGAATACAGGGGTGACCTACGAGCAGTACTTC.

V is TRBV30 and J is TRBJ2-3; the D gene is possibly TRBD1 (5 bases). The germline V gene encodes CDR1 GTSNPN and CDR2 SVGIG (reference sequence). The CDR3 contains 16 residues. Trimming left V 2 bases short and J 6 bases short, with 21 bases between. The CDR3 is CAWSSRALTRWDTQYF. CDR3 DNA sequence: TGTGCCTGGAGTTCCAGGGCTTTAACTCGGTGGGATACGCAGTATTTT. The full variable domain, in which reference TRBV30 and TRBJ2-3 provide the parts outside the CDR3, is SQTIHQWPATLVQPVGSPLSLECTVEGTSNPNLYWYRQAAGRGLQLLFYSVGIGQISSEVPQNLSASRPQDRQFILSSKKLLLSDSGFYLCAWSSRALTRWDTQYFGPGTRLTVL.